The 18 T cell receptor beta chains below come from one sample, sequenced in a study of shared clonotypes between healthy human individuals. Produced via immunoSEQ multiplex PCR; TCRdb's table is partial and in-frame only. Among approximately 460,000 clones, 60% to 80% were seen once, and the ten largest hold 9.5% to 15%. The material sequenced was PBMCs. The receptors were gathered from a woman between 40 and 50 years old in good health. Some clones in this sample may be carry-over from other donors' samples.

The rearrangement uses TRBV15 and TRBJ2-3; D not certain. This CDR3 contains 15 residues. Germline lookup yields CDR1 LNHNV and CDR2 YYDKDF (reference sequence). The V end lost 6 bases, the J end lost 3 bases, and 16 bases lay between the germline ends. The CDR3 DNA follows: TGTGCCACCAGGGAAGACGGGCCGTGGACAGATACGCAGTATTTT. It specifies CATREDGPWTDTQYF. The full variable domain, rest sourced from reference TRBV15 and TRBJ2-3, is DAMVIQNPRYQVTQFGKPVTLSCSQTLNHNVMYWYQQKSSQAPKLLFHYYDKDFNNEADTPDNFQSRRPNTSFCFLDIRSPGLGDTAMYLCATREDGPWTDTQYFGPGTRLTVL.

CDR3 nucleotide sequence: TGTGCCAGCAGCTTAGTCAGTCTCGGTGAGCAGTTCTTC. Protein sequence: CASSLVSLGEQFF. The J gene is TRBJ2-1, the V gene TRBV7-3, with no clear D. Germline lookup yields CDR1 SGHTA and CDR2 FQGTGA. V was clipped by 2 bases and J by 9 bases, with 11 bases between them. The CDR3 has 13 amino acids. The entire variable domain, with the rest obtained from reference TRBV7-3 and TRBJ2-1, is as follows: GAGVSQTPSNKVTEKGKYVELRCDPISGHTALYWYRQSLGQGPEFLIYFQGTGAADDSGLPNDRFFAVRPEGSVSTLKIQRTERGDSAVYLCASSLVSLGEQFFGPGTRLTVL.

The CDR3 nucleotides read TGTGCCAGCAGTGGACAGCCTAACACCGGGGAGCTGTTTTTT. This translates into CASSGQPNTGELFF. The chain employs TRBV6-4 and TRBJ2-2; a possible D gene is TRBD1 (5 bases). Trimming took 4 bases from V and 2 from J, leaving 8 bases between them. The CDR3 runs to 14 residues. CDR1 is MRHNA and CDR2 is SNTAGT in the germline V gene.

The chain is built from TRBV7-2 and TRBJ2-1; maybe TRBD2 (6 bases). Trimming shortened V by 3 bases and J by 3 bases, and 9 bases separated the two germline ends. The CDR3 totals 14 residues. Germline V gene lookup returns CDR1 SGHTA and CDR2 FQGNSA. The DNA of the CDR3 is TGTGCCAGCAGCTTCGCTAGCGACTACAATGAGCAGTTCTTC. Translation gives CASSFASDYNEQFF. Full variable domain (remainder filled in from reference TRBV7-2 and TRBJ2-1): GAGVSQSPSNKVTEKGKDVELRCDPISGHTALYWYRQSLGQGLEFLIYFQGNSAPDKSGLPSDRFSAERTGGSVSTLTIQRTQQEDSAVYLCASSFASDYNEQFFGPGTRLTVL.

V is TRBV18 and J is TRBJ1-1; a possible D gene is TRBD1 (6 bases). Between the trimmed V and J ends, which lost 4 bases and 3 bases, there was a span of 12 bases. This CDR3 has 14 amino acids. Germline CDR1 reads KGHSH; CDR2 reads LQKENI. CDR3 sequence reads: CASSRGAGDTEAFF. CDR3 DNA: TGTGCCAGCTCACGGGGGGCTGGGGACACTGAAGCTTTCTTT.

This chain connects TRBV13 to TRBJ1-1; 7 nucleotides align to TRBD1. Germline trimming cut 4 bases from V and 4 bases from J; bases unmatched to any gene: 6. Germline assignment: CDR1 PRHDT and CDR2 FYEKMQ (reference sequence). CDR3 length: 14 residues. The CDR3 nucleotides read TGTGCCAGCAGCTACAGGGGCGGCGGCACTGAAGCTTTCTTT. Its translation: CASSYRGGGTEAFF.

V is TRBV5-1 and J is TRBJ1-3; D call uncertain. In germline, CDR1 is SGHRS, CDR2 YFSETQ. The CDR3 extends over 17 amino acids. V was cut by 0 bases and J by 4 bases, with 17 bases left in between. The chain's CDR3 is CASSLDMDFRGGNTIYF. The CDR3 coding sequence is TGCGCCAGCAGCTTGGATATGGACTTCCGAGGAGGAAACACCATATATTTT.

This clone came up once. A junction boundary mismatches the germline segment, possibly from a read error. This sequence joins TRBV7-9 and TRBJ2-7; the match to TRBD2 covers 11 bases. Germline V gene data show CDR1 as SEHNR and CDR2 as FQNEAQ (reference sequence). CDR3 size: 16 residues. The CDR3 protein is CASSPRLAGFNYEQYF. The DNA for the CDR3 is TGCGCCAGCAGCCCTAGACTAGCGGGGTTCAATTACGAGCAGTACTTC.

Comment on this clone: The missing conserved phenylalanine or tryptophan at the end of this CDR3 makes a read error likely. The V gene is TRBV30, the J gene TRBJ2-7; D call uncertain. Trimming removed 1 base at V and 5 bases at J, with 6 bases between. The germline gives CDR1 GTSNPN, CDR2 SVGIG (reference sequence). The CDR3 is 11 amino acids. The CDR3 protein is CAWSDGDEQYS. CDR3 DNA: TGTGCCTGGAGTGATGGCGACGAGCAGTACTCC.

The genes are TRBV7-2 and TRBJ2-7; D might be TRBD1 (6 bases). The CDR3 extends over 14 amino acids. Trimming removed 6 bases from V and 0 bases from J, with 12 bases in between. In germline, CDR1 is SGHTA, CDR2 FQGNSA. The CDR3 reads CASRGAQFSYEQYF. The CDR3, as DNA: TGTGCCAGCAGGGGGGCACAGTTCTCCTACGAGCAGTACTTC.

The chain carries TRBV7-9 and TRBJ2-7; D is uncertain. CDR1 is SEHNR, CDR2 FQNEAQ, per germline (reference sequence). This CDR3 is 11 amino acids long. Trimming took 4 bases from V and 7 from J, leaving 8 bases between them. CDR3 in amino acids: CASSSRSEQYF. CDR3 DNA sequence: TGTGCCAGCAGCTCTCGGTCGGAGCAGTACTTC.

V gene TRBV10-3 combines with J gene TRBJ1-2; no definite D call. Looked up from germline, CDR1 is ENHRY and CDR2 is SYGVKD. Trimming shortened V by 4 bases and J by 1 base, and 13 bases separated the two germline ends. This CDR3 has 15 residues. The CDR3 DNA is TGTGCCATCAGTGGGGAGGAGGTTCATAACTATGGCTACACCTTC. It translates to CAISGEEVHNYGYTF.

This clone is a singleton in its sample. V gene TRBV28 combines with J gene TRBJ1-1; D gene unclear. The CDR3 runs 10 residues. Trimming removed 5 bases at V and 5 bases at J, with 3 bases between. The germline gives CDR1 MDHEN, CDR2 SYDVKM. The CDR3 here is CASSETEAFF. The DNA for the CDR3 is TGTGCCAGCAGTGAGACTGAAGCTTTCTTT.

The chain recombines TRBV5-1 with TRBJ1-1, with a tentative D call TRBD1 (5 bases). The V gene lost 2 bases and the J gene lost 1 base, with 18 bases spanning the gap. Germline values: CDR1 SGHRS, CDR2 YFSETQ. This CDR3 has 17 residues. CDR3 sequence (DNA): TGCGCCAGCAGCTTACGACCCTCCCTCCAGGGGAACACTGAAGCTTTCTTT. Its translation is CASSLRPSLQGNTEAFF.

The chain couples TRBV18 to TRBJ1-1, with D hard to call. The germline V and J ends were trimmed by 6 bases and 1 base, with 18 bases remaining between them. The germline gives CDR1 KGHSH, CDR2 LQKENI. CDR3 length: 16 residues. This chain's CDR3 is CASSSGPRLKNTEAFF. The CDR3 nucleotides are TGTGCCAGCTCCTCAGGTCCTAGATTAAAGAACACTGAAGCTTTCTTT.

The table lists this clone with a few counts. The chain employs TRBV7-9 and TRBJ2-3; 9 bases are shared with TRBD2. The trim removed 0 bases at V and 3 bases at J, leaving 1 base unmatched. This CDR3 region has 15 residues. Germline assignment: CDR1 SEHNR and CDR2 FQNEAQ (reference sequence). CDR3 nucleotide sequence: TGTGCCAGCAGCTTAGCTAGCGGGAGTACAGATACGCAGTATTTT. It is translated as CASSLASGSTDTQYF.

The V and J genes are TRBV6-4 and TRBJ2-1; the match to TRBD1 covers 8 bases. There are 16 residues in the CDR3. V lost 6 bases and J lost 0; bases outside the gene matches: 7. CDR1 is MRHNA and CDR2 is SNTAGT in the germline V gene. The CDR3 region has the DNA TGTGCCAGCAGCCCGGCAGGGGGCAGCTCCTACAATGAGCAGTTCTTC. Its protein is CASSPAGGSSYNEQFF.

This chain links TRBV28 with TRBJ2-1, with 11 bases aligning to TRBD2. The ends lost 5 bases at V and 7 bases at J; junction bases unmatched: 7. Germline CDR1 MDHEN, CDR2 SYDVKM. This CDR3 has 15 amino acids. The CDR3: CASSLLAGGVNEQFF. The CDR3 nucleotides read TGTGCCAGCAGTCTCCTAGCGGGAGGAGTAAATGAGCAGTTCTTC.